Presented here are 2 T cell receptor beta chains from one specimen sequenced in a study of T-cell memory formation after mild COVID-19. TCRdb independently ran MiXCR on the 5' RACE reads; one entry per CDR3 protein. Here the sample spans tens of thousands of distinct CDR3 sequences, around a quarter being singletons. Sequencing used PBMCs or a T cell subset sorted from them (not recorded which). The receptors originated from a man aged 18-30 years who had mild COVID-19 (a few samples of this study predate the infection). Cell type and time point are not known.

This chain links TRBV6-2 or TRBV6-3 with TRBJ1-6; TRBD1 is a possible D gene (6 bases). Trimming removed 4 bases at V and 10 bases at J, with 17 bases between. The CDR3 sequence is 15 residues long. The germline CDR1 and CDR2 sequences are MNHEY and SVGEGT. The DNA for the CDR3 is TGTGCCAGCAGTTTTTCGACAGGTTCGGGGTCACCCCTCCACTTT. Translating gives CASSFSTGSGSPLHF.

This rearrangement joins TRBV6-6 to TRBJ1-4; TRBD1 matches 7 bases. The ends lost 6 bases at V and 5 bases at J; junction bases unmatched: 12. This CDR3 has 16 residues. Germline V gene data show CDR1 as MNHNY and CDR2 as SVGAGI (reference sequence). CDR3 bases: TGTGCCAGCAGCGGCCCAGGGACAGAGTTAAATGAAAAACTGTTTTTT. Encoded protein: CASSGPGTELNEKLFF.